Following are 24 T cell receptor beta chains from one sample sequenced in a study of blood T cell repertoires in COVID-19. TCRdb's copy holds only in-frame clones and misses some; the assay was immunoSEQ multiplex PCR. Here the sample spans 140,000 to 150,000 clones, approximately 86% being singletons. The sequencing input was peripheral blood. Every receptor here comes from a woman aged 50 to 60 with acute or convalescent COVID-19.

CDR3 region: CASSDLAVGGYTF. The CDR3 DNA sequence: TGTGCCAGCAGTGACTTGGCGGTCGGTGGCTACACCTTC. The chain links TRBV6-4 to TRBJ1-2; D is uncertain. The CDR3 has 13 residues. Trimming cost V 1 base and J 7 bases, with 10 bases left between them. Germline lookup yields CDR1 MRHNA and CDR2 SNTAGT.

Written as DNA, the CDR3 is TGTGCCATCAGTGACCCTGGACAGGGACGTAACACTGAAGCTTTCTTT. Amino acids: CAISDPGQGRNTEAFF. The V gene is TRBV10-3, the J gene TRBJ1-1; 8 nucleotides align to TRBD1. Germline V gene sequence: CDR1 ENHRY, CDR2 SYGVKD. The CDR3 extends over 16 amino acids. V lost 3 bases to trimming and J lost 2 bases; unmatched junction nucleotides: 8.

The chain combines TRBV30 with TRBJ1-3; D not certain. V was clipped by 4 bases and J by 6 bases, with 7 bases between them. CDR3 length equals 11 residues. Germline CDR1 is GTSNPN and CDR2 is SVGIG (reference sequence). CDR3 region: CAWKWANTIYF. In DNA form, the CDR3 reads TGTGCCTGGAAGTGGGCAAACACCATATATTTT.

This clone has only one observation. CDR3 coding DNA: TGTGCCAGTAGTCAACAGGGTAAGGATACGCAGTATTTT. Translated: CASSQQGKDTQYF. The chain uses TRBV19 and TRBJ2-3; TRBD1 is a possible D gene (6 bases). In germline, CDR1 is LNHDA, CDR2 SQIVND (reference sequence). The CDR3 runs to 13 residues. V was pared by 5 bases and J by 6 bases, with 12 bases between.

This chain joins TRBV6-2 or TRBV6-3 and TRBJ2-1, with 10 bases identical to TRBD2. The CDR3 has 16 amino acids. The germline CDR1 and CDR2 sequences are MNHEY and SVGEGT. V dropped 5 bases and J dropped 3; count of bases not matched to a gene: 7. The CDR3 protein is CASSQLAGKNYNEQFF. DNA of the CDR3: TGTGCCAGCAGTCAACTAGCGGGAAAAAACTACAATGAGCAGTTCTTC.

The rearrangement links TRBV30 to TRBJ1-2, with D hard to call. The germline V gene encodes CDR1 GTSNPN and CDR2 SVGIG (reference sequence). This CDR3 has 12 residues. V lost 3 bases to trimming and J lost 4 bases, with 9 bases between them. The CDR3 reads CAWRDGGYGYTF. CDR3 nucleotide sequence: TGTGCCTGGAGGGACGGAGGCTATGGCTACACCTTC.

This clone was detected a few times. The V call is TRBV3-1 (or the pseudogene TRBV3-2), the J call TRBJ1-1; D is uncertain. Germline-derived CDR1 and CDR2 are LGHDT and YNNKEL (reference sequence). The CDR3 spans 13 residues. With 5 bases removed from V and 3 bases from J, the gap between germline ends came to 10 bases. The CDR3 region is CASSKRHDTEAFF. The CDR3 nucleotides are TGTGCCAGCAGCAAGAGACACGACACTGAAGCTTTCTTT.

The rearrangement joins TRBV27 to TRBJ2-3; 11 positions match TRBD2. This CDR3 contains 18 residues. Looked up from germline, CDR1 is MNHEY and CDR2 is SMNVEV (reference sequence). The junction had 8 bases not matched to a gene; V was cut back by 3 bases and J by 0 bases. CDR3 in amino acids: CASSFSGLAGLSTDTQYF. CDR3 nucleotides: TGTGCCAGCAGTTTCTCTGGACTAGCGGGCCTCAGCACAGATACGCAGTATTTT.

The chain recombines TRBV21-1 with TRBJ1-1; the table's D gene call, TRBD1, was not cross checked with the DNA. TRBV21-1 is a known pseudogene. This CDR3 has 16 amino acids. Here the CDR3 reads CASSKAPRGLPDEAFF. The CDR3 DNA is TGTGCCAGCAGCAAAGCCCCCAGGGGGCTTCCAGATGAAGCTTTCTTT.

This clone was seen once. The V call is TRBV7-2, the J call TRBJ2-7, with D perhaps TRBD2 (5 bases). This CDR3 comprises 15 residues. V was clipped by 3 bases and J by 2 bases, with 14 bases between them. The germline gives CDR1 SGHTA, CDR2 FQGNSA. CDR3 nucleotide sequence: TGTGCCAGCAGCTTCAGTGGGAGCTGGACCTACGAGCAGTACTTC. This translates into CASSFSGSWTYEQYF.

The chain has TRBV9 and TRBJ2-3, with 7 bases fitting TRBD2. The J segment lost 7 bases and the V segment lost 4 bases, leaving 15 bases of the junction unmatched. Germline lookup yields CDR1 SGDLS and CDR2 YYNGEE. The CDR3 sequence is 16 residues long. This CDR3 reads CASSPPSGESWNTQYF. DNA for the CDR3: TGTGCCAGCAGCCCTCCCAGCGGGGAATCCTGGAATACGCAGTATTTT.

The chain couples TRBV24-1 to TRBJ2-2, with D possibly TRBD1 on 5 matching bases. In germline, CDR1 is KGHDR, CDR2 SFDVKD. V lost 3 bases to trimming and J lost 0 bases, with 7 bases between them. The CDR3 loop spans 15 amino acids. The CDR3, as DNA: TGTGCCACCAGTGATCCGACAGCGAACACCGGGGAGCTGTTTTTT. This gives the protein CATSDPTANTGELFF.

This clone was detected only once. The chain links TRBV24-1 to TRBJ2-7; D is unresolved. The germline V and J ends were trimmed by 6 bases and 5 bases, with 7 bases remaining between them. This CDR3 has 11 residues. Germline CDR1 reads KGHDR; CDR2 reads SFDVKD. The CDR3 bases are TGTGCCACCAGTTCGGGTCACGAGCAGTACTTC. This translates into CATSSGHEQYF.

The chain is built from TRBV24-1 and TRBJ2-2; 9 bases match TRBD1. CDR1 is KGHDR and CDR2 is SFDVKD in the germline V gene. V was pared by 4 bases and J by 4 bases, with 6 bases of the junction left unmatched. The CDR3 covers 16 residues. The CDR3 bases are TGTGCCACCAGTGACCCCGGACAGGGGTCCACCGGGGAGCTGTTTTTT. Translation gives CATSDPGQGSTGELFF.

The rearrangement uses TRBV4-2 and TRBJ2-3; TRBD2 matches at 12 bases. The V and J ends lost 4 bases and 5 bases, in that order; junction bases with no gene match: 7. This CDR3 region has 16 residues. Germline V gene lookup returns CDR1 LGHNA and CDR2 YNFKEQ. The CDR3 protein is CASSRPSGGAGDTQYF. The CDR3 coding sequence is TGTGCCAGCAGCCGCCCTAGCGGGGGGGCGGGAGATACGCAGTATTTT.

This clone was detected a few times. V is TRBV19 and J is TRBJ1-1, with D unresolved. CDR3 size: 11 residues. Trimming shortened V by 5 bases and J by 7 bases, and 8 bases separated the two germline ends. Germline lookup yields CDR1 LNHDA and CDR2 SQIVND (reference sequence). CDR3: CASSVTGEAFF. The CDR3, as DNA: TGTGCCAGTAGTGTAACGGGTGAAGCTTTCTTT.

The gene calls are TRBV10-3 and TRBJ2-3, with 12 bases identical to TRBD2. The germline V gene has CDR1 ENHRY and CDR2 SYGVKD. The CDR3 consists of 18 residues. The junction had 7 bases not matched to a gene; V was cut back by 0 bases and J by 3 bases. Here the CDR3 DNA reads TGTGCCATCAGTGAGTCGAGGCTAGCGGGGGGGCAGACAGATACGCAGTATTTT. Translation: CAISESRLAGGQTDTQYF.

V is TRBV5-1 and J is TRBJ2-1; 9 positions agree with TRBD1. Germline CDR1 SGHRS, CDR2 YFSETQ. The CDR3 length is 16 residues. After removal of 8 bases from V and 2 bases from J, the junction contained 11 bases not matched to a gene. The CDR3 DNA is TGCGCCAGTCGGGACAGGGTAAAAATCCCCTACAATGAGCAGTTCTTC. This codes for CASRDRVKIPYNEQFF. The whole variable domain, remainder taken from reference TRBV5-1 and TRBJ2-1, is KAGVTQTPRYLIKTRGQQVTLSCSPISGHRSVSWYQQTPGQGLQFLFEYFSETQRNKGNFPGRFSGRQFSNSRSEMNVSTLELGDSALYLCASRDRVKIPYNEQFFGPGTRLTVL.

The chain carries TRBV27 and TRBJ1-2; D unclear. There are 14 residues in the CDR3. Trimming shortened V by 3 bases and J by 5 bases, and 13 bases separated the two germline ends. Germline assignment: CDR1 MNHEY and CDR2 SMNVEV (reference sequence). The CDR3 loop reads CASSFLPGNYGYTF. The DNA for the CDR3 is TGTGCCAGCAGTTTCCTCCCGGGAAATTATGGCTACACCTTC.

The CDR3 loop reads CASSLEAGGYEQYF. The CDR3 DNA follows: TGTGCCAGCAGCTTAGAAGCGGGGGGCTACGAGCAGTACTTC. This chain joins TRBV11-2 and TRBJ2-7; 9 nucleotides line up with TRBD2. V trimming: 0 bases; J trimming: 3 bases; junction bases outside the gene matches: 0. This CDR3 spans 14 amino acids. Germline V CDR1 and CDR2: SGHAT, FQNNGV.

The chain combines TRBV19 with TRBJ2-1, with TRBD2 as a possible D gene (6 bases). CDR1 LNHDA and CDR2 SQIVND come from the germline V gene (reference sequence). The V end was cut by 1 base, the J end by 5 bases, with 9 bases between. This CDR3 is built from 14 residues. The CDR3 bases are TGTGCCAGTAGTATAGCGGGAGACCACAATGAGCAGTTCTTC. It yields the protein CASSIAGDHNEQFF.

This clone is a singleton in its sample. The CDR3 spells CASSIVGGPSEETQYF. The CDR3 bases are TGTGCCAGCAGCATCGTGGGGGGTCCCTCAGAAGAGACCCAGTACTTC. V and J are TRBV7-9 and TRBJ2-5, with D possibly being TRBD2 (6 bases). The CDR3 extends over 16 amino acids. Germline V lookup: CDR1 SEHNR, CDR2 FQNEAQ (reference sequence). The V end was cut by 5 bases, the J end by 3 bases, with 19 bases between. The full variable domain, in which reference TRBV7-9 and TRBJ2-5 provide the parts outside the CDR3, is DTGVSQNPRHKITKRGQNVTFRCDPISEHNRLYWYRQTLGQGPEFLTYFQNEAQLEKSRLLSDRFSAERPKGSFSTLEIQRTEQGDSAMYLCASSIVGGPSEETQYFGPGTRLLVL.

This clone was counted once. The gene calls are TRBV6-5 and TRBJ1-2, with D maybe TRBD1 (5 bases). The CDR3 has 12 amino acids. Germline V gene sequence: CDR1 MNHEY, CDR2 SVGAGI. Between the trimmed V and J ends, which lost 8 bases and 6 bases, there was a span of 13 bases. As DNA, the CDR3 is TGTGCCAGCCATCAAAAGGGGAATGGCTACACCTTC. Protein: CASHQKGNGYTF.

The CDR3 loop reads CASSSPRGPGYTF. The CDR3 DNA sequence: TGTGCCAGCAGCTCCCCAAGGGGGCCTGGCTACACCTTC. The chain carries TRBV7-2 and TRBJ1-2, with 7 bases aligning to TRBD1. Germline V gene lookup returns CDR1 SGHTA and CDR2 FQGNSA. This CDR3 has 13 amino acids. V was pared by 4 bases and J by 7 bases, with 6 bases of the junction left unmatched.